This TCR beta chain was sequenced during a study of cytomegalovirus exposure and HLA in healthy donors. Study-wide results and caveats: In a later analysis, the majority of CMV-associated beta chains seemingly showed HLA restriction. Among the most significant clusters, several appeared linked to common viral pathogens in a later analysis. Upon later analysis, TCR association rates were observed to vary by HLA locus, being highest for DRB1 and lowest for HLA-C. In an earlier analysis, most TCR beta V segments were productive about 87% or about 30% of the time.

The primer mix had 60 Vbeta and 13 Jbeta primers. TCRdb keeps only in-frame clones here, not all; method: immunoSEQ multiplex PCR. The data hold about 91,000 clones, with more than 55% observed a single time. Germline values: CDR1 SGDLS, CDR2 YYNGEE. CDR3 length: 14 amino acids. The V gene end was trimmed by 4 bases and the J gene end by 1 base; junction bases not matched to a gene: 4. About this clone: Its antigen is unknown.

This chain joins TRBV9 and TRBJ1-1; 7 nucleotides match TRBD1. The origin of this receptor is a human donor in good health. The sequenced material came from PBMCs. The CDR3 sequence: CASSSRDRNTEAFF. The CDR3 region has the DNA TGTGCCAGCAGCTCCCGGGACAGGAACACTGAAGCTTTCTTT.